These 8 T cell receptor beta chains originate from one sample sequenced in a study of CD8+ T cells in alopecia areata. RNA extraction and reverse transcription yielded cDNA as sequencing template. Profiling relied on immunoSEQ multiplex PCR, and the TCRdb table lists in-frame clones only, not all of them. Counted here are fewer than 100,000 clones, 40% to 45% occurring once; the ten biggest clones make up 0.7% to 0.95%. Sequencing was done on a sample of CD4+ T cells sorted from blood. The receptor set was obtained from a human donor with alopecia areata.

On this clone: Other nucleotide sequences from this sample produce the same CDR3. The rearrangement uses TRBV30 and TRBJ2-7, with 9 bases aligning to TRBD1. The V gene end was trimmed by 1 base and the J gene end by 4 bases; junction bases not matched to a gene: 2. The germline CDR1 and CDR2 sequences are GTSNPN and SVGIG (reference sequence). The CDR3 spans 13 residues. The CDR3 loop is CAWSADRGYEQYF. CDR3 DNA sequence: TGTGCCTGGAGTGCAGACAGGGGGTACGAGCAGTACTTC.

Only a few counts were recorded for this clone. The chain is built from TRBV29-1 and TRBJ2-3; 8 nucleotides align to TRBD1. The CDR3 runs to 15 residues. J gave up 2 bases and V 5 bases, and 9 bases lay outside the gene matches. Looked up from germline, CDR1 is SQVTM and CDR2 is ANQGSEA. The CDR3 DNA is TGCAGCGTTAAACAGGGGGGTTCTTACACAGATACGCAGTATTTT. Its translation is CSVKQGGSYTDTQYF.

V is TRBV30 and J is TRBJ1-1; 7 bases map to TRBD1. Losses at the gene ends were 1 base for V and 4 bases for J; bases not matched to a gene: 6. The CDR3 consists of 14 residues. Germline CDR1 reads GTSNPN; CDR2 reads SVGIG (reference sequence). In DNA form, the CDR3 reads TGTGCCTGGAGTGGACAGGGTGGCCCCACTGAAGCTTTCTTT. The encoded protein is CAWSGQGGPTEAFF.

The rearrangement uses TRBV7-2 and TRBJ2-1; 13 bases line up with TRBD2. J lost 6 bases, V lost 2 bases, and 7 bases had no gene match. This CDR3 has 17 amino acids. Germline CDR1 reads SGHTA; CDR2 reads FQGNSA. The CDR3, as DNA: TGTGCCAGCAGCTTAAGTTTGACTAGCGGGAGGACCAATGAGCAGTTCTTC. Its protein is CASSLSLTSGRTNEQFF.

J is TRBJ2-7 and V is TRBV5-1; 15 bases agree with TRBD2. Germline lookup yields CDR1 SGHRS and CDR2 YFSETQ. The junction had 7 bases not matched to a gene; V was cut back by 4 bases and J by 2 bases. The CDR3 contains 17 residues. CDR3 sequence (DNA): TGCGCCAGCAGCGAGGGACTAGCGGGGGGCCGTCCCTACGAGCAGTACTTC. Amino acid sequence: CASSEGLAGGRPYEQYF.

The genes are TRBV5-1 and TRBJ2-5; no reliable D call. Per the germline V gene, CDR1 is SGHRS and CDR2 is YFSETQ. The V end lost 2 bases, the J end lost 5 bases, and 10 bases lay between the germline ends. The CDR3 spans 13 residues. CDR3 protein: CASSLGRAETQYF. In nucleotides, the CDR3 is TGCGCCAGCAGCTTAGGCCGGGCGGAGACCCAGTACTTC. The whole variable domain, remainder taken from reference TRBV5-1 and TRBJ2-5, is KAGVTQTPRYLIKTRGQQVTLSCSPISGHRSVSWYQQTPGQGLQFLFEYFSETQRNKGNFPGRFSGRQFSNSRSEMNVSTLELGDSALYLCASSLGRAETQYFGPGTRLLVL.

This clone was observed a few times. The chain employs TRBV4-2 and TRBJ2-7; weak D call: TRBD1 (6 bases). Trimming took off 1 base at V and 6 bases at J, with 10 bases between the two ends. Per germline, CDR1 LGHNA and CDR2 YNFKEQ. This CDR3 has 13 amino acids. Here the CDR3 reads CASSQAGGSEQYF. DNA for the CDR3: TGTGCCAGCAGCCAAGCTGGGGGCAGCGAGCAGTACTTC.

This clone was seen only a few times. The chain joins TRBV29-1 to TRBJ1-4, with unresolved D. Germline values: CDR1 SQVTM, CDR2 ANQGSEA. The CDR3 length is 13 residues. Trimming removed 4 bases at V and 5 bases at J, with 11 bases between. The CDR3 nucleotides read TGCAGCGTTGCGGGGAACAGCAATGAAAAACTGTTTTTT. Translated: CSVAGNSNEKLFF. Full variable domain (rest looked up from reference TRBV29-1 and TRBJ1-4): SAVISQKPSRDICQRGTSLTIQCQVDSQVTMMFWYRQQPGQSLTLIATANQGSEATYESGFVIDKFPISRPNLTFSTLTVSNMSPEDSSIYLCSVAGNSNEKLFFGSGTQLSVL.